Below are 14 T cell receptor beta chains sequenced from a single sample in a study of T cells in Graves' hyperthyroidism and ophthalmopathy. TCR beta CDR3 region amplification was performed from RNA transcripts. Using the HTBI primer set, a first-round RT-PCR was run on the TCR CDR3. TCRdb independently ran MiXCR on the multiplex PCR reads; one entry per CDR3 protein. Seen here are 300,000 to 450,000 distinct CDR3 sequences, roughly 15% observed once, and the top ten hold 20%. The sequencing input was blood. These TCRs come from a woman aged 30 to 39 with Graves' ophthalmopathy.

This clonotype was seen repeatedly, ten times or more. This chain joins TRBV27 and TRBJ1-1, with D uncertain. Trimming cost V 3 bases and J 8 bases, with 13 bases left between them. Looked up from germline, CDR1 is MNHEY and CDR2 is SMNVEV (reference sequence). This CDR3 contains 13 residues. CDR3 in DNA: TGTGCCAGCAGTTTTGATCGGATGGCAGAAGCTTTCTTT. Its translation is CASSFDRMAEAFF.

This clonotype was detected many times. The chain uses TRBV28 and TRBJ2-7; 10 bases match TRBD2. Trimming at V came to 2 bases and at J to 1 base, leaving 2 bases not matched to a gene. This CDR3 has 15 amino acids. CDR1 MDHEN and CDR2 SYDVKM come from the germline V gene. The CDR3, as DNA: TGTGCCAGCAGTTTAACACTAGCGGGATCCTACGAGCAGTACTTC. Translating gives CASSLTLAGSYEQYF.

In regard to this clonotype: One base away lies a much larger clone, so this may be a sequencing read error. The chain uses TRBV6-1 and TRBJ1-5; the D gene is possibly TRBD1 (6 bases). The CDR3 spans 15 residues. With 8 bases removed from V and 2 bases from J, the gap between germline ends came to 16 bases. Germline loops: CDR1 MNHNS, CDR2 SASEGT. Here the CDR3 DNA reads TGTGCCAGCCTCGCCAGGGGCAGGGGCAATCAGCCCCAGCATTTT. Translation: CASLARGRGNQPQHF.

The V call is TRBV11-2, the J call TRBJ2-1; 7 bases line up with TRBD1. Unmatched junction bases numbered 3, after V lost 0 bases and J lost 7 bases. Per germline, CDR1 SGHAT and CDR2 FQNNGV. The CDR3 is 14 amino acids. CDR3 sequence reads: CASSLDAGGNEQFF. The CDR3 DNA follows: TGTGCCAGCAGCTTAGATGCAGGGGGTAATGAGCAGTTCTTC.

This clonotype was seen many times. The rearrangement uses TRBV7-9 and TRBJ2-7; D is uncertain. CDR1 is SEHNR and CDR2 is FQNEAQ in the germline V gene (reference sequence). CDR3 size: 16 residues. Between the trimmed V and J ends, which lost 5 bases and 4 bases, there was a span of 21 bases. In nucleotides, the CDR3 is TGTGCCAGCAGCCCCTCCTGGGGTCCTAGGGAATACGAGCAGTACTTC. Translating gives CASSPSWGPREYEQYF. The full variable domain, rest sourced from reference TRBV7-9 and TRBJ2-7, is DTGVSQNPRHKITKRGQNVTFRCDPISEHNRLYWYRQTLGQGPEFLTYFQNEAQLEKSRLLSDRFSAERPKGSFSTLEIQRTEQGDSAMYLCASSPSWGPREYEQYFGPGTRLTVT.

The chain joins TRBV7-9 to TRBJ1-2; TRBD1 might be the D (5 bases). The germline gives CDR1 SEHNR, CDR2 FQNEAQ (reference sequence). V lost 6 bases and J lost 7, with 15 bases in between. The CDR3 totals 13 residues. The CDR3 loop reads CASRKEGYGGYTF. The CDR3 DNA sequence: TGTGCCAGCAGAAAGGAGGGGTACGGTGGCTACACCTTC.

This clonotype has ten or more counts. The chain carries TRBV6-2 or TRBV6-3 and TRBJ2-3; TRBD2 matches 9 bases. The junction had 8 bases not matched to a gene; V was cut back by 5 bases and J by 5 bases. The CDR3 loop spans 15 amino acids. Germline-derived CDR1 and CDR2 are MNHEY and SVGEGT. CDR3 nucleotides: TGTGCCAGCAGTCCAGCGGGGGGTCTATTAGATACGCAGTATTTT. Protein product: CASSPAGGLLDTQYF.

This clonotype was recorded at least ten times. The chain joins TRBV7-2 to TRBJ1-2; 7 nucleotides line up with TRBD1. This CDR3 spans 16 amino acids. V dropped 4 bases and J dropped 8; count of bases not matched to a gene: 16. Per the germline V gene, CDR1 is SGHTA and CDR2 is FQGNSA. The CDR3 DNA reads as TGTGCCAGCAGCTCCAGGACAGGAGGATTTATAATGGGCTACACCTTC. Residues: CASSSRTGGFIMGYTF.

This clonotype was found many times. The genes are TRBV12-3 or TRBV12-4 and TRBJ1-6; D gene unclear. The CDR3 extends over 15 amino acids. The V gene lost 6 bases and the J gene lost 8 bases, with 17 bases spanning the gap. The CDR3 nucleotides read TGTGCCAGCAGCAAACACGAGGGTTTGGATTCACCCCTCCACTTT. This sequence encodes CASSKHEGLDSPLHF.

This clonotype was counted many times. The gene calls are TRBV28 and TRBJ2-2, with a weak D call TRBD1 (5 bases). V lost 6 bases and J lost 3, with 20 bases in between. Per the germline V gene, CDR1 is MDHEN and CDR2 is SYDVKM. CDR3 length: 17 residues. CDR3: CASSPDSIPTYTGELFF. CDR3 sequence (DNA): TGTGCCAGCAGCCCTGACAGTATCCCCACATACACCGGGGAGCTGTTTTTT.

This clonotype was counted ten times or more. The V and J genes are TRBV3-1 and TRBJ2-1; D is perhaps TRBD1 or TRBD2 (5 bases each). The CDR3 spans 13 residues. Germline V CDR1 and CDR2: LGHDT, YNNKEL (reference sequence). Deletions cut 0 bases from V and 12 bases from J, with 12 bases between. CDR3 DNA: TGTGCCAGCAGCCAAGATCTCGCGAGGGGGCAGTTCTTC. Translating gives CASSQDLARGQFF.

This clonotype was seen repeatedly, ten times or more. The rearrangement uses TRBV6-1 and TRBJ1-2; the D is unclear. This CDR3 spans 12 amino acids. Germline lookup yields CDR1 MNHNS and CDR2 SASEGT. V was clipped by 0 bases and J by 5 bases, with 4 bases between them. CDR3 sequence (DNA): TGTGCCAGCAGTGAAGCCGGGTATGGCTACACCTTC. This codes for CASSEAGYGYTF.

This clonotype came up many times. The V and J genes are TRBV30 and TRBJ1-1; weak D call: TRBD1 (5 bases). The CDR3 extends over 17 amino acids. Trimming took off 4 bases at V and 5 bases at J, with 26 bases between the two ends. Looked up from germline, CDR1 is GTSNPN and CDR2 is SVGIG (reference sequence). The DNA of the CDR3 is TGTGCCTGGACCCCGGGAAAAGGGGATTTATGGAGTACTGAAGCTTTCTTT. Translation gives CAWTPGKGDLWSTEAFF.

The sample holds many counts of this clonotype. CDR3 sequence reads: CARGTGLYNEQFF. CDR3 sequence (DNA): TGTGCCCGCGGGACAGGGCTGTACAATGAGCAGTTCTTC. The chain uses TRBV30 and TRBJ2-1; 9 bases map to TRBD1. CDR3 length: 13 amino acids. V lost 8 bases to trimming and J lost 4 bases; unmatched junction nucleotides: 6. Germline V gene lookup returns CDR1 GTSNPN and CDR2 SVGIG (reference sequence).